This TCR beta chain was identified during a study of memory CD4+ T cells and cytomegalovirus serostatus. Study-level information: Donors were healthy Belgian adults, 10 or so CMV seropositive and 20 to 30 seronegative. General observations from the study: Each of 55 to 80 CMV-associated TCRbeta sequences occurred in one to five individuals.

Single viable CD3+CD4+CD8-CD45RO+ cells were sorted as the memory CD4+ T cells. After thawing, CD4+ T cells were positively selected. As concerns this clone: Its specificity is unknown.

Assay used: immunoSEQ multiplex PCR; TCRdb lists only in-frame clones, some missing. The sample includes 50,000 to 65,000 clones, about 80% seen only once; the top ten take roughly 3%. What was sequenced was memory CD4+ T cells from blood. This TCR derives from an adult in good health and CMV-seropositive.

The CDR3 DNA reads as TGCGCCAGCAGCCGATCGGGACAGGGGGACACTGAAGCTTTCTTT. Translation: CASSRSGQGDTEAFF. The V call is TRBV5-1, the J call TRBJ1-1; 11 nucleotides match TRBD1. The V segment lost 4 bases and the J segment 3 bases; nucleotides outside the gene matches: 5. The CDR3 is 15 residues long. Germline V gene data show CDR1 as SGHRS and CDR2 as YFSETQ.